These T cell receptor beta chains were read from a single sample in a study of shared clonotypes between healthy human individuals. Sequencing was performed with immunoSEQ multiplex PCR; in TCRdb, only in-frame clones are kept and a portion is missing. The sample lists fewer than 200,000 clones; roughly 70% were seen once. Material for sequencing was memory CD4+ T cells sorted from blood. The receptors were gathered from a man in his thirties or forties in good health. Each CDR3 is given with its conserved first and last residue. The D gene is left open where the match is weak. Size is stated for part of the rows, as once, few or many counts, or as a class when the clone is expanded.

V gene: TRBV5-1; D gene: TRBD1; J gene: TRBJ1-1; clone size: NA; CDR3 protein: CASSLGLTGAAEAFF; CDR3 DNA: TGCGCCAGCAGCTTGGGGCTGACAGGGGCCGCTGAAGCTTTCTTT
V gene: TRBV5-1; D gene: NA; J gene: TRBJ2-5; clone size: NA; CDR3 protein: CASSSRARWETQYF; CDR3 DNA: TGCGCCAGCAGCTCCCGGGCTAGGTGGGAGACCCAGTACTTC
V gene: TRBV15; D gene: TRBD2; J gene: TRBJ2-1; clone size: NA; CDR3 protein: CATSREAGGPGNEQFF; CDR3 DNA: TGTGCCACCAGCAGAGAGGCGGGAGGGCCGGGAAATGAGCAGTTCTTC
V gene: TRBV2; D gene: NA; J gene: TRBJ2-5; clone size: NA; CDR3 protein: CASSDAGRETQYF; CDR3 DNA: TGTGCCAGCAGTGACGCCGGTAGAGAGACCCAGTACTTC
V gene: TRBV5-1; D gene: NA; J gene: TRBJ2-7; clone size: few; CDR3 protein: CASSFNSPGRFHEQYF; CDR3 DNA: TGCGCCAGCAGCTTTAATTCGCCGGGACGGTTCCACGAGCAGTACTTC
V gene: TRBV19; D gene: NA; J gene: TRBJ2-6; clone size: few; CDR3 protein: CASSIESHVRERGSGANVLTF; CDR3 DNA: TGTGCCAGTAGTATAGAATCCCACGTCCGGGAACGGGGCTCTGGGGCCAACGTCCTGACTTTC
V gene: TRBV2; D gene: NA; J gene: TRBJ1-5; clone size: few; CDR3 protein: CASKVRITGQPQHF; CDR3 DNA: TGTGCCAGCAAGGTTCGGATTACGGGCCAGCCCCAGCATTTT
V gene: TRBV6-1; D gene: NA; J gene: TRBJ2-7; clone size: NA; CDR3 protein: CASTDRVAYEQYF; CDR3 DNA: TGTGCCAGCACGGATCGGGTGGCCTACGAGCAGTACTTC
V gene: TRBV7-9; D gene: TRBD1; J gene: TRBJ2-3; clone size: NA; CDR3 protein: CASSRGQGSTDTQYF; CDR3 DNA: TGTGCCAGCAGCCGGGGACAGGGGAGCACAGATACGCAGTATTTT
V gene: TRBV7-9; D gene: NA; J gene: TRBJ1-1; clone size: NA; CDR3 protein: CASSSPQGWVNTEAFF; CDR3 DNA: TGTGCCAGCAGCTCCCCTCAGGGGTGGGTGAACACTGAAGCTTTCTTT
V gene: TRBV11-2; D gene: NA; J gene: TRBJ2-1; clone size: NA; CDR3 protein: CASSTPGQDILNEQFF; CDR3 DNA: TGTGCCAGCAGCACGCCGGGACAAGATATACTCAATGAGCAGTTCTTC
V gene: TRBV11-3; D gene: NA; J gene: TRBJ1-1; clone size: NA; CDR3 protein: CASSLLEYTEAFF; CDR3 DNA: TGTGCCAGCAGCCTCCTGGAGTACACTGAAGCTTTCTTT
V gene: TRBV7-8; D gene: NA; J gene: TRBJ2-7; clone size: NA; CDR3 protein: CASKRGTSYEQYF; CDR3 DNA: TGTGCAAGCAAGAGAGGGACTTCCTACGAGCAGTACTTC
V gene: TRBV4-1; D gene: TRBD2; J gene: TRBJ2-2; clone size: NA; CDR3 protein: CASSRRTSKDGELFF; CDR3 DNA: TGCGCCAGCAGCCGCAGGACTAGCAAAGACGGGGAGCTGTTTTTT
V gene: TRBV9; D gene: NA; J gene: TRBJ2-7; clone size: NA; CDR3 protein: CASKPRQFSYEQYF; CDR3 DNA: TGTGCCAGCAAACCGAGACAGTTTTCCTACGAGCAGTACTTC
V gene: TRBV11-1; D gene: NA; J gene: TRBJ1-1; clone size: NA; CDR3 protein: CASSLQVLDTEAFF; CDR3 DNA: TGTGCCAGCAGCTTACAGGTATTGGACACTGAAGCTTTCTTT
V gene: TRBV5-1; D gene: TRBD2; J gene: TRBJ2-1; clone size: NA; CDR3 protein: CASSVTGTSYNEQFF; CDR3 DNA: TGCGCCAGCAGCGTCACCGGGACTAGCTACAATGAGCAGTTCTTC
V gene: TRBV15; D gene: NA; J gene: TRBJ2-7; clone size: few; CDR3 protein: CATSRSYYEQYF; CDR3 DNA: TGTGCCACCAGCAGAAGTTACTACGAGCAGTACTTC
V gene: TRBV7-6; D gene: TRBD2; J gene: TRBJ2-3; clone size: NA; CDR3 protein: CASSFSGSPFSTDTQYF; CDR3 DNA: TGTGCCAGCAGCTTTAGCGGGAGCCCTTTTAGCACAGATACGCAGTATTTT
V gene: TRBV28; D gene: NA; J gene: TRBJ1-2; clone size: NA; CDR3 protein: CASSSSRGHPSWYGYTF; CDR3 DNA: TGTGCCAGCAGTTCCTCGAGGGGTCACCCGTCTTGGTATGGCTACACCTTC
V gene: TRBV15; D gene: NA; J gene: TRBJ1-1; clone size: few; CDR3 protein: CATSREGRNTEAFF; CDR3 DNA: TGTGCCACCAGCAGAGAGGGAAGGAACACTGAAGCTTTCTTT
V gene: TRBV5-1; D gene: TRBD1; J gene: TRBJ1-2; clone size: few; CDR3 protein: CASSSSGTGVYNYGYTF; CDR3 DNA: TGCGCCAGCAGCTCCTCCGGGACAGGAGTTTATAACTATGGCTACACCTTC
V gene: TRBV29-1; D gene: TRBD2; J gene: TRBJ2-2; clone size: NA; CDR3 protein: CSVEDPLAEQNTGELFF; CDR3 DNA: TGCAGCGTTGAAGATCCCCTAGCGGAACAGAACACCGGGGAGCTGTTTTTT
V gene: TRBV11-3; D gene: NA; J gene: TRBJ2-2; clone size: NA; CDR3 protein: CASSLRGLDTGELFF; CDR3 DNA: TGTGCCAGCAGCTTAAGAGGGCTCGACACCGGGGAGCTGTTTTTT
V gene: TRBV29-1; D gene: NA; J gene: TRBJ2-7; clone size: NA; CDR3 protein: CSVERGKPYEQYF; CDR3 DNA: TGCAGCGTTGAGAGGGGCAAGCCCTACGAGCAGTACTTC
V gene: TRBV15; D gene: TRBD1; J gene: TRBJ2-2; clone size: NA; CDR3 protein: CATRTGQGETGELFF; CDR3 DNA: TGTGCCACCAGAACGGGGCAGGGGGAAACCGGGGAGCTGTTTTTT
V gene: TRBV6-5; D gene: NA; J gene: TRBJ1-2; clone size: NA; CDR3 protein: CASSEGLGYGYTF; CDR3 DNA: TGTGCCAGCAGCGAAGGGTTGGGCTATGGCTACACCTTC
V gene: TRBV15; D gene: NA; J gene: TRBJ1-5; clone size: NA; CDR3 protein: CATSSRATDQPQHF; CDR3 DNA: TGTGCCACCAGCAGCCGGGCCACCGATCAGCCCCAGCATTTT
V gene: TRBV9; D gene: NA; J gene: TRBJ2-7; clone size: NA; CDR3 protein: CASSVAGNDPEQYF; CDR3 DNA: TGTGCCAGCAGCGTGGCAGGGAATGATCCCGAGCAGTACTTC
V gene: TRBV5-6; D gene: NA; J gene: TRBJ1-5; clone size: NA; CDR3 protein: CASSLLLRPTEAQHF; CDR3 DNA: TGTGCCAGCAGCTTACTCCTTAGACCAACAGAAGCCCAGCATTTT